The following is a T cell receptor (beta chain) sequence with its context. There is no known antigen for this receptor. Base quality data are lacking; no much larger clone is found one base away. The record originates from a study of blood T cell repertoires in COVID-19 (dated by TCRdb to 2018 to 2020). For the study in its entirety: Collaborator samples came from the United States, Italy and Spain and covered acute and convalescent phases of COVID-19. The repertoires were released in a freely available public database intended as a resource for research on the immune response to SARS-CoV-2. The samples were drawn from two sources: the first 160 participants of the ongoing ImmuneRACE study, and over 950 subjects contributed by 6 global collaborators. The prospective study material was composed of cDNA or gDNA derived from T cells, B-cell-depleted T cells, or PBMCs. Sample metadata almost always included a de-identified subject ID, COVID-19 status, age in years and sex. Where available, HLA class I and class II types were obtained from metadata supplied by the sample provider rather than from assay-based typing. Deeply sampled blood TCRbeta repertoires from subjects exposed to, actively infected with, or recovered from COVID-19 were included in the dataset.

Whole blood was collected in K2EDTA tubes by collaborating institutions according to the institutions' own protocols. Collaborator samples were shipped for TCRbeta analysis as frozen whole blood, isolated PBMCs, or DNA extracted from either sample type. Study-wide conclusions, independent of this receptor: The quantity of clinical and demographic metadata differed by source and by participant and was supplied without curation.

Trimming at the junction amounts to 2 bases on V and 2 bases on J, and the germline ends lie 10 bases apart. The CDR3 holds 14 amino acids from the cysteine to the phenylalanine. Just CDR3 DNA is preserved here, 42 bases in frame from base 1. The germline V gene encodes CDR1 MDHEN and CDR2 SYDVKM. TCRbeta CDR3 regions were amplified from genomic DNA by means of the immunoSEQ Assay, a bias-controlled multiplex PCR. The authors processed their data as follows. Nucleated cell counts per sample were estimated from amplification of reference gene primers within the assay. Sequence reads were collapsed and filtered to measure the absolute abundance of every unique TCRbeta CDR3 rearrangement. For each sample, productive Simpson clonality was calculated by taking the square root of Simpson's diversity index across productive rearrangements. TCRdb re-hosts the immuneACCESS table, in-frame sequences only. Its copies lack some clones; in the studies checked, an unresolved V gene accounts for under half of them, and the cause for the rest is not known. The D gene and trimming were derived from the DNA, and the V and J assignments and clone size from that table. This sample has 150,000 or so clones in its table, and about 77% of those were observed once. Clones ranked in the top ten supply approximately 9% of the sample.

The sequence joins TRBV28 to TRBJ2-7; a tentative D match to TRBD1 spans 5 bases. The sequenced sample was peripheral blood. This sequence was found in a woman between 50 and 59 years old with active or convalescent COVID-19. Read as DNA, the sequence is TGTGCCAGCAGTTTAAGGGGCCCAACCTACGAGCAGTACTTC. The encoded protein is CASSLRGPTYEQYF. Full variable domain (CDR3 extended with the reference TRBV28 and TRBJ2-7 proteins): DVKVTQSSRYLVKRTGEKVFLECVQDMDHENMFWYRQDPGLGLRLIYFSYDVKMKEKGDIPEGYSVSREKKERFSLILESASTNQTSMYLCASSLRGPTYEQYFGPGTRLTVT.